This T cell receptor (beta chain) was obtained from a study of T cell changes during pregnancy in multiple sclerosis. This table comes from immunoSEQ multiplex PCR, and its TCRdb copy is limited to in-frame clones, with some not included. The sample holds more than 55,000 clones, 92% seen once. This CDR3 contains 16 residues. Trimming at V came to 7 bases and at J to 1 base, leaving 9 bases not matched to a gene. Per germline, CDR1 SEHNR and CDR2 FQNEAQ (reference sequence). V is TRBV7-9 and J is TRBJ2-2, with 7 bases that match TRBD2. The receptor was isolated from a female donor in good health, enrolled as a control in a pregnancy study. The sample here was peripheral blood, taken in the first trimester of pregnancy. The CDR3 nucleotides read TGTGCCAGCAACGTCGTCGGGGAGGGGAACACCGGGGAGCTGTTTTTT. Protein sequence: CASNVVGEGNTGELFF. Together with reference TRBV7-9 and TRBJ2-2, the CDR3 gives the full variable domain: DTGVSQNPRHKITKRGQNVTFRCDPISEHNRLYWYRQTLGQGPEFLTYFQNEAQLEKSRLLSDRFSAERPKGSFSTLEIQRTEQGDSAMYLCASNVVGEGNTGELFFGEGSRLTVL.